This T cell receptor (beta chain) was identified during a study of Graves' ophthalmopathy and Graves' hyperthyroidism. Turning to the study itself: Specimen type is peripheral blood, obtained at initial diagnosis before any treatment.

The authors amplified TCR beta CDR3 regions, and they did so from RNA transcripts for repertoire sequencing. HTBI-primed first-round RT-PCR preceded second-round multiplex PCR. From the multiplex PCR reads, TCRdb called clonotypes with MiXCR, one entry per CDR3 protein. The sample has some 370,000 distinct CDR3 sequences; roughly a sixth are singletons. Cases classed as stable hyperthyroidism had no ophthalmopathy within 18 months of follow-up. Aged 18 to 65, hyperthyroidism patients had been newly diagnosed, with under 2 months' duration. Diagnosis used clinical symptoms, serum thyroxine, TRAb, thyroid ultrasound and orbital computed tomography. The CDR3 length is 15 residues. After removal of 8 bases from V and 1 base from J, the junction contained 9 bases not matched to a gene. The germline CDR1 and CDR2 sequences are MNHEY and SMNVEV (reference sequence).

The specimen was peripheral blood. This sequence was found in an adult woman with stable Graves' hyperthyroidism. The chain combines TRBV27 with TRBJ1-2, with 8 bases fitting TRBD1. This CDR3 is CASGTGQEFNYGYTF. The CDR3 DNA follows: TGTGCCAGCGGTACGGGACAGGAATTTAACTATGGCTACACCTTC.